A selection of T cell receptor beta chains follows, all from one sample in a study of human T cells and chemical hapten exposure. Via MiXCR, TCRdb re-called the 5' RACE reads, giving one row per CDR3 protein. The sample carries roughly 120,000 distinct CDR3 sequences, roughly 19% recorded once. The receptors stem from a human donor in good health. The CDR3 runs from the conserved cysteine through the conserved F or W. The D gene is left open where the match is weak. Rows give clone size only sometimes, using once, few, many, or a class for an expanded clone.

j_call clone_size d_call v_call cdr3_aa cdr3_nt
TRBJ2-7 many NA TRBV18 CASSLDYEQYF TGTGCCAGCTCACTTGACTACGAGCAGTACTTC
TRBJ2-1 NA NA TRBV28 CASSRAGANEQFF TGTGCCAGCAGTAGGGCGGGGGCCAATGAGCAGTTCTTC
TRBJ1-2 NA TRBD1 TRBV3-1 CASSRGQGKNYGYTF TGTGCCAGCAGCCGTGGACAGGGGAAAAACTATGGCTACACCTTC
TRBJ2-4 few NA TRBV5-4 CASSLTGLAKNIQYF TGTGCCAGCAGCCTGACGGGGCTAGCCAAAAACATTCAGTACTTC
TRBJ2-2 NA NA TRBV14 CASSQNVVGELFF TGTGCCAGCAGCCAAAATGTCGTCGGGGAGCTGTTTTTT
TRBJ1-3 NA NA TRBV9 CASSVAGRENTIYF TGTGCCAGCAGCGTAGCAGGCCGTGAAAACACCATATATTTT
TRBJ1-6 NA NA TRBV5-4 CASSPPQGENSPLHF TGTGCCAGCAGCCCGCCCCAGGGCGAGAATTCACCCCTCCACTTT
TRBJ1-2 NA NA TRBV5-1 CASSFGTRLEEGYTF TGCGCCAGCAGCTTTGGTACTCGACTCGAAGAGGGCTACACCTTC
TRBJ2-3 NA TRBD1 TRBV5-1 CASSTGGTDTQYF TGCGCCAGCAGCACAGGGGGGACAGATACGCAGTATTTT
TRBJ1-4 NA NA TRBV6-1 CASSETAVTNEKLFF TGTGCCAGCAGTGAAACGGCAGTAACTAATGAAAAACTGTTTTTT
TRBJ1-4 NA TRBD1 TRBV7-9 CASSSPGQGPVGNEKLFF TGTGCCAGCAGCTCACCGGGACAGGGCCCAGTAGGGAATGAAAAACTGTTTTTT
TRBJ1-5 NA NA TRBV14 CASRGSVQPQHF TGTGCCAGCAGGGGGTCGGTCCAGCCCCAGCATTTT
TRBJ1-3 NA NA TRBV5-1 CASSSGPSSGNTIYF TGCGCCAGCAGCTCCGGACCTTCCTCTGGAAACACCATATATTTT
TRBJ2-5 few NA TRBV30 CAWSAPPEWTQYF TGTGCCTGGAGTGCCCCTCCGGAGTGGACCCAGTACTTC
TRBJ2-7 few NA TRBV25-1 CASRAGQPYEQYF TGTGCCAGCAGAGCCGGTCAGCCCTACGAGCAGTACTTC
TRBJ1-4 NA NA TRBV28 CASSSPGGGATNEKLFF TGTGCCAGCAGCTCCCCGGGGGGCGGCGCAACTAATGAAAAACTGTTTTTT
TRBJ1-5 few NA TRBV2 CASSITVLNQPQHF TGTGCCAGCAGTATCACGGTCCTCAATCAGCCCCAGCATTTT
TRBJ2-3 few NA TRBV18 CASSPRREDTQYF TGTGCCAGCTCACCTCGCCGGGAGGATACGCAGTATTTT
TRBJ2-1 few NA TRBV28 CASSSSGSSWLEQFF TGTGCCAGCAGTTCCTCCGGGTCCTCCTGGTTGGAGCAGTTCTTC
TRBJ2-3 NA TRBD2 TRBV5-4 CASSWGGVGSDTQYF TGTGCCAGCAGCTGGGGGGGAGTAGGGTCAGATACGCAGTATTTT
TRBJ1-1 NA TRBD1 TRBV2 CASSQNRGDTEAFF TGTGCCAGCAGCCAGAACAGGGGCGACACTGAAGCTTTCTTT
TRBJ2-3 many NA TRBV18 CASSPRQNTDTQYF TGTGCCAGCTCACCACGACAGAACACAGATACGCAGTATTTT
TRBJ2-4 NA NA TRBV20-1 CSASGRSKNIQYF TGCAGTGCTAGTGGCCGGTCCAAAAACATTCAGTACTTC
TRBJ2-1 NA NA TRBV28 CASIRGEGYNEQFF TGTGCCAGCATACGGGGCGAGGGTTACAATGAGCAGTTCTTC
TRBJ2-7 NA NA TRBV5-4 CASSSKLRDSGASGQYF TGTGCCAGCAGCTCTAAGTTACGGGACTCCGGGGCATCGGGGCAGTACTTC
TRBJ1-6 few NA TRBV6-5 CASSYSSSGGGSPLHF TGTGCCAGCAGTTACTCTTCCAGTGGGGGGGGTTCACCCCTCCACTTT
TRBJ1-1 once NA TRBV5-1 CASSLATANTEAFF TGCGCCAGCAGCTTGGCCACAGCTAACACTGAAGCTTTCTTT
TRBJ2-1 NA TRBD2 TRBV11-2 CASSLVGGLAGSDSFF TGTGCCAGCAGCTTAGTGGGGGGACTAGCGGGCTCTGATTCGTTCTTC
TRBJ2-3 few TRBD1 TRBV5-1 CASSLRGQGSDTQYF TGCGCCAGCAGCTTGAGGGGACAGGGCTCAGATACGCAGTATTTT
TRBJ2-3 many NA TRBV7-2 CASSLPDTQYF TGTGCCAGCAGCTTACCGGATACGCAGTATTTT
TRBJ2-7 NA TRBD2 TRBV28 CASSLRGTSGRALWREQYF TGTGCCAGCAGTTTACGGGGGACTAGCGGGAGAGCTCTATGGAGGGAGCAGTACTTC
TRBJ2-1 few NA TRBV29-1 CSVEDGWYNEQFF TGCAGCGTTGAAGATGGATGGTACAATGAGCAGTTCTTC
TRBJ2-3 few TRBD2 TRBV5-1 CASSLARSGREDTQYF TGCGCCAGCAGCTTGGCGCGGAGCGGGAGAGAAGATACGCAGTATTTT
TRBJ1-1 few NA TRBV20-1 CSARDGGAGANTEAFF TGCAGTGCTAGAGATGGGGGGGCAGGGGCGAACACTGAAGCTTTCTTT
TRBJ2-2 NA TRBD1 TRBV12-3/TRBV12-4 CASTRQGDGTGELFF TGTGCCAGCACCCGACAGGGGGATGGGACCGGGGAGCTGTTTTTT
TRBJ2-3 NA NA TRBV5-6 CASSLFLSTDTQYF TGTGCCAGCAGCTTATTTCTTAGCACAGATACGCAGTATTTT
TRBJ2-7 NA TRBD1 TRBV28 CASSFSGTGGYEQYF TGTGCCAGCAGCTTCTCCGGGACAGGCGGCTACGAGCAGTACTTC
TRBJ2-1 NA NA TRBV6-6 CASSYSWYEQFF TGTGCCAGCAGTTACTCCTGGTATGAGCAGTTCTTC
TRBJ2-1 few NA TRBV21-1 CASSKEEGMSYNEQFF TGTGCCAGCAGCAAAGAGGAGGGAATGTCCTACAATGAGCAGTTCTTC
TRBJ1-1 NA NA TRBV30 CAWSRDTEAFF TGTGCCTGGAGCAGGGACACTGAAGCTTTCTTT